The 25 T cell receptor beta chains below were found in one sample sequenced in a study of blood T cell repertoires in COVID-19. The protocol was immunoSEQ multiplex PCR, while the TCRdb copy is restricted to in-frame clones and leaves out a portion. This table holds 200,000 to 250,000 clones, about 90% found once. Sequenced sample: peripheral blood. These receptors were obtained from a man aged 35 to 55 with active or convalescent COVID-19.

The genes are TRBV5-4 and TRBJ1-1; 10 bases match TRBD1. The CDR3 covers 16 residues. Germline V gives CDR1 SGHNT, CDR2 YYREEE (reference sequence). V lost 4 bases, J lost 7 bases, and 13 bases stayed unmatched. In DNA, the CDR3 is TGTGCCAGCAGCGGCGGACCTCCGGGACAGGGGATTGAAGCTTTCTTT. The encoded protein is CASSGGPPGQGIEAFF. Combining the CDR3 with reference TRBV5-4 and TRBJ1-1 gives the whole variable domain ETGVTQSPTHLIKTRGQQVTLRCSSQSGHNTVSWYQQALGQGPQFIFQYYREEENGRGNFPPRFSGLQFPNYSSELNVNALELDDSALYLCASSGGPPGQGIEAFFGQGTRLTVV.

The chain is built from TRBV5-6 and TRBJ1-5; D possibly corresponds to TRBD1 (5 bases). Germline V gene sequence: CDR1 SGHDT, CDR2 YYEEEE. The CDR3 sequence is 14 residues long. V shed 4 bases and J shed 3 bases, with 11 bases lying between them. The CDR3 protein is CASSRQNLNQPQHF. In nucleotides, the CDR3 is TGTGCCAGCAGCCGACAGAACCTCAATCAGCCCCAGCATTTT.

This clone was counted once. The V gene is TRBV19, the J gene TRBJ1-3; tentatively, D is TRBD1 (6 bases). The CDR3 is made up of 18 amino acids. Deletions cut 2 bases from V and 0 bases from J, with 17 bases between. Germline V gene sequence: CDR1 LNHDA, CDR2 SQIVND (reference sequence). The CDR3 here is CASSIPRSRTVSGNTIYF. The CDR3 DNA is TGTGCCAGTAGTATACCCAGATCGAGGACAGTCTCTGGAAACACCATATATTTT.

The chain links TRBV7-6 to TRBJ1-4, with D possibly TRBD1 on 5 matching bases. This CDR3 has 17 residues. Germline V CDR1 and CDR2: SGHVS, FNYEAQ. Trimming shortened V by 2 bases and J by 3 bases, and 16 bases separated the two germline ends. As DNA, the CDR3 is TGTGCCAGCAGCTTAACGCCCGACAGTAGCTCTAATGAAAAACTGTTTTTT. Its translation: CASSLTPDSSSNEKLFF.

The chain carries TRBV12-3 or TRBV12-4 and TRBJ1-1; tentatively, D is TRBD1 (6 bases). V was cut by 5 bases and J by 7 bases, with 14 bases left in between. This CDR3 contains 13 residues. The CDR3 DNA is TGTGCCAGCAGTCCCGGGGGAGGGGGTGAAGCTTTCTTT. Translation gives CASSPGGGGEAFF.

The chain employs TRBV2 and TRBJ2-1; 10 bases line up with TRBD2. CDR3 length equals 17 residues. Germline V CDR1 and CDR2: SNHLY, FYNNEI. Losses at the gene ends were 6 bases for V and 2 bases for J; bases not matched to a gene: 10. The DNA of the CDR3 is TGTGCCAGCAGAGGACTTAAAGCGGGAGGGACCTACAATGAGCAGTTCTTC. This translates into CASRGLKAGGTYNEQFF.

This chain connects TRBV9 to TRBJ2-3; the match to TRBD2 covers 8 bases. The CDR3 covers 17 residues. Looked up from germline, CDR1 is SGDLS and CDR2 is YYNGEE. Germline trimming cut 0 bases from V and 2 bases from J; bases unmatched to any gene: 8. For the CDR3, the DNA is TGTGCCAGCAGCGTAGAGTCAGGGACTAGGATCACAGATACGCAGTATTTT. Amino acids: CASSVESGTRITDTQYF.

This chain uses TRBV28 with TRBJ1-1, with D perhaps TRBD1 (5 bases). Trimming shortened V by 2 bases and J by 12 bases, and 19 bases separated the two germline ends. The CDR3 is 14 amino acids. The V gene's germline CDR1 is MDHEN and CDR2 SYDVKM. The CDR3 coding sequence is TGTGCCAGCAGTTTAATTACCGTGCGGGGGGGAACTTTCTTT. Translating it yields CASSLITVRGGTFF. Full variable domain (missing parts from reference TRBV28 and TRBJ1-1): DVKVTQSSRYLVKRTGEKVFLECVQDMDHENMFWYRQDPGLGLRLIYFSYDVKMKEKGDIPEGYSVSREKKERFSLILESASTNQTSMYLCASSLITVRGGTFFGQGTRLTVV.

The chain joins TRBV2 to TRBJ1-1; TRBD1 matches at 9 bases. V shed 5 bases, J shed 3 bases, and the junction held 7 bases outside the gene matches. The germline V gene encodes CDR1 SNHLY and CDR2 FYNNEI. This CDR3 spans 15 amino acids. The CDR3 loop reads CASSPGTGWDTEAFF. For the CDR3, the DNA is TGTGCCAGCAGTCCCGGGACAGGGTGGGACACTGAAGCTTTCTTT.

This rearrangement joins TRBV5-1 to TRBJ2-3; D is ambiguous. The length of the CDR3 is 14 residues. CDR1 and CDR2 (germline): SGHRS, YFSETQ. The ends were cut back, 0 bases at V and 0 bases at J, with 5 bases in the middle. DNA for the CDR3: TGCGCCAGCAGCTTGGCACAGAGCACAGATACGCAGTATTTT. Protein sequence: CASSLAQSTDTQYF.

The V and J genes are TRBV10-3 and TRBJ1-5; D ambiguous. The length of the CDR3 is 14 residues. Germline CDR1 and CDR2: ENHRY and SYGVKD. Trimming removed 4 bases at V and 2 bases at J, with 9 bases between. This CDR3 reads CAISVGGGNQPQHF. The CDR3 nucleotides are TGTGCCATCAGTGTCGGTGGAGGCAATCAGCCCCAGCATTTT.

This clone has more than one count but fewer than ten. The genes are TRBV7-3 and TRBJ1-1; D is possibly TRBD1 (5 bases). Germline values: CDR1 SGHTA, CDR2 FQGTGA. V gave up 1 base and J gave up 5 bases, with 14 bases separating them. The CDR3 has 15 residues. The CDR3 region is CASSLRGGGTTEAFF. The CDR3 nucleotides are TGTGCCAGCAGCTTAAGGGGCGGGGGAACAACTGAAGCTTTCTTT.

This chain uses TRBV25-1 with TRBJ2-1; 9 bases line up with TRBD1. The CDR3 is 15 residues long. Germline values: CDR1 MGHDK, CDR2 SYGVNS. V gave up 5 bases and J gave up 4 bases; unmatched junction bases: 6. CDR3 amino acids: CASSSPGTGYNEQFF. DNA of the CDR3: TGTGCCAGCAGTTCACCCGGGACAGGGTACAATGAGCAGTTCTTC.

This chain joins TRBV9 and TRBJ2-3; 10 nucleotides line up with TRBD2. The CDR3 consists of 16 residues. Germline CDR1 and CDR2: SGDLS and YYNGEE. Trimming took 3 bases from V and 2 from J; bases not matched to a gene: 6. The CDR3 reads CASSAHSGGSTDTQYF. CDR3 sequence (DNA): TGTGCCAGCAGCGCCCATAGCGGGGGGTCCACAGATACGCAGTATTTT.

The chain employs TRBV30 and TRBJ2-2; possible D gene TRBD2, 5 bases. The CDR3 consists of 14 residues. V was shortened by 2 bases and J by 6 bases, with 13 bases between the two germline ends. The germline V gene has CDR1 GTSNPN and CDR2 SVGIG (reference sequence). CDR3 nucleotides: TGTGCCTGGAGTCCGGGCAGAGGGTCCGGGGAGCTGTTTTTT. It codes for CAWSPGRGSGELFF.

This chain uses TRBV27 with TRBJ1-5, with a tentative D call TRBD1 (6 bases). Germline V gene data show CDR1 as MNHEY and CDR2 as SMNVEV (reference sequence). This CDR3 is 16 amino acids long. Trimming shortened V by 5 bases and J by 4 bases, and 18 bases separated the two germline ends. The CDR3 here is CASSPPRTDFNQPQHF. The CDR3 coding sequence is TGTGCCAGCAGTCCACCGAGGACAGACTTTAATCAGCCCCAGCATTTT.

This clone was observed once. This chain connects TRBV30 to TRBJ1-4; weak D call: TRBD1 (6 bases). Trimming removed 0 bases from V and 3 bases from J, with 14 bases in between. There are 16 residues in the CDR3. CDR1 GTSNPN and CDR2 SVGIG come from the germline V gene (reference sequence). The CDR3, as DNA: TGTGCCTGGAGTGTCCGCCGGGGGGCGGCTAATGAAAAACTGTTTTTT. Its translation is CAWSVRRGAANEKLFF. The variable domain in full, with the rest retrieved from reference TRBV30 and TRBJ1-4, is SQTIHQWPATLVQPVGSPLSLECTVEGTSNPNLYWYRQAAGRGLQLLFYSVGIGQISSEVPQNLSASRPQDRQFILSSKKLLLSDSGFYLCAWSVRRGAANEKLFFGSGTQLSVL.

This sequence joins TRBV4-1 and TRBJ2-2; no firm D call. This CDR3 region has 14 residues. Germline V gene lookup returns CDR1 MGHRA and CDR2 YSYEKL. Trimming stripped 0 bases from V and 4 bases from J, with 6 bases between. CDR3 coding DNA: TGCGCCAGCAGCCAAGAAGGCGGCACCGGGGAGCTGTTTTTT. Protein: CASSQEGGTGELFF.

The rearrangement joins TRBV28 to TRBJ2-1; 9 bases line up with TRBD2. Trimming took 7 bases from V and 6 from J; bases not matched to a gene: 10. This CDR3 is built from 15 residues. Germline lookup yields CDR1 MDHEN and CDR2 SYDVKM. CDR3 bases: TGTGCCAGCACCCCTGGGCGGGGGGGCTCCAATGAGCAGTTCTTC. Its protein product is CASTPGRGGSNEQFF.

This rearrangement joins TRBV14 to TRBJ2-2; D is perhaps TRBD1 (6 bases). The CDR3 spans 15 residues. Trimming pared 4 bases from V and 2 bases from J, leaving 11 bases between. Per the germline V gene, CDR1 is SGHDN and CDR2 is FVKESK. CDR3 sequence (DNA): TGTGCCAGCAGCCGACAGGCAATCAACACCGGGGAGCTGTTTTTT. Its protein is CASSRQAINTGELFF.

This chain joins TRBV9 and TRBJ2-3; tentatively, D is TRBD1 (6 bases). Trimming took 3 bases from V and 6 from J, leaving 11 bases between them. Germline V lookup: CDR1 SGDLS, CDR2 YYNGEE. This CDR3 spans 13 amino acids. CDR3 nucleotides: TGTGCCAGCAGCGAGAGGGGGATCGATACGCAGTATTTT. Its translation: CASSERGIDTQYF.

About this clone itself: At one end the junction does not follow the germline gene, possibly because of a read error. The chain is built from TRBV7-8 and TRBJ2-6, with 7 bases fitting TRBD1. There are 20 residues in the CDR3. The V gene's germline CDR1 is SGHVS and CDR2 FQNEAQ. CDR3 in amino acids: CASSLARMLRALSGGNVLTF. CDR3 DNA sequence: TGTGCCAGCAGCTTAGCGCGTATGTTGAGGGCGCTCTCAGGGGGCAACGTCCTGACTTTC.

The chain is built from TRBV7-2 and TRBJ2-7, with 11 bases fitting TRBD2. With V trimmed by 6 bases and J by 7 bases, 11 bases remained unmatched. The V gene's germline CDR1 is SGHTA and CDR2 FQGNSA. This CDR3 contains 15 residues. DNA of the CDR3: TGTGCCAGCAGTAGAGGTAGCGGGAGGGCCGGGGAGCAGTACTTC. This codes for CASSRGSGRAGEQYF.

The chain is built from TRBV25-1 and TRBJ1-4; perhaps TRBD1 as D (5 bases). CDR3 length equals 15 residues. Germline V gene sequence: CDR1 MGHDK, CDR2 SYGVNS. V lost 5 bases and J 4 bases, leaving 14 bases between the germline ends. DNA of the CDR3: TGTGCCAGCAGTCCGGGGGGGACGGGTAATGAAAAACTGTTTTTT. Translation gives CASSPGGTGNEKLFF.

The V gene is TRBV6-6, the J gene TRBJ1-5; D gene uncertain. V dropped 5 bases and J dropped 4 bases, with 6 bases sitting between them. The CDR3 is 12 residues long. CDR1 and CDR2 (germline): MNHNY, SVGAGI (reference sequence). In DNA, the CDR3 is TGTGCCAGCAGTGCTAGGAATCAGCCCCAGCATTTT. Translation gives CASSARNQPQHF.